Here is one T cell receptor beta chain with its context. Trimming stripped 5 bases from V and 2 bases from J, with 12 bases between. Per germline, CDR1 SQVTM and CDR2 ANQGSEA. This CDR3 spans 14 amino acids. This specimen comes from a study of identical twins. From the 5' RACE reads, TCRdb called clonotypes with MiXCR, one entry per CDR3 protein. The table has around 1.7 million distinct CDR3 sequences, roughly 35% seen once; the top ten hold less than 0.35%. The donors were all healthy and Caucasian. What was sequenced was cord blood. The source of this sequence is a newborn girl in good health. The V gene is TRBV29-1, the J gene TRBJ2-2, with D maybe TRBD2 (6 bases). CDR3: CSVYGLRNTGELFF. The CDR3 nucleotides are TGCAGCGTTTACGGACTACGCAACACCGGGGAGCTGTTTTTT.